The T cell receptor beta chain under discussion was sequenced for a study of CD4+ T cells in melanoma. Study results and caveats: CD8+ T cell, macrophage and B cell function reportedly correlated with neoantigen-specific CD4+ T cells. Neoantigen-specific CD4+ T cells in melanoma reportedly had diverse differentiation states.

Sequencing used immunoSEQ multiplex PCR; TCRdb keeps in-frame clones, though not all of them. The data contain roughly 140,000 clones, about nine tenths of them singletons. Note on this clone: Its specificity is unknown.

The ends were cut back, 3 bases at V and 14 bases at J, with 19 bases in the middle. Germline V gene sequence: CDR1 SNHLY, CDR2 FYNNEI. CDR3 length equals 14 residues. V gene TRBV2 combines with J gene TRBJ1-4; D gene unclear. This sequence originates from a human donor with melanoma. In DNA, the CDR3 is TGTGCCAGCAGTGATAAAGGGCAGCGGCTTGGCCTGTTTTTT. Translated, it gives CASSDKGQRLGLFF.